What follows are 2 T cell receptor beta chains derived from one specimen sequenced in a study of identical twins. One entry per CDR3 protein results from TCRdb running MiXCR on the 5' RACE reads. The sample has 500,000 to 550,000 distinct CDR3 sequences, under 25% seen once. This sample was also put to use in a study of T cells expressing NK-cell markers.

The source material was CD4+ T cells sorted from blood. The receptor source for this set is a woman younger than 35 in good health.

This clonotype was seen a handful of times. This chain uses TRBV5-1 with TRBJ2-3; a possible D gene is TRBD2 (6 bases). The CDR3 runs to 15 residues. V was shortened by 0 bases and J by 4 bases, with 12 bases between the two germline ends. Germline lookup yields CDR1 SGHRS and CDR2 YFSETQ. The CDR3 here is CASSLAGASADTQYF. The CDR3 DNA reads TGCGCCAGCAGCTTGGCCGGGGCTAGCGCAGATACGCAGTATTTT.

This clonotype has only a few counts. This chain links TRBV6-5 with TRBJ2-1; no clear D gene. V shed 7 bases and J shed 3 bases, with 4 bases lying between them. The CDR3 is 11 residues long. Germline assignment: CDR1 MNHEY and CDR2 SVGAGI. The DNA of the CDR3 is TGTGCCAGCAAAGACTACAATGAGCAGTTCTTC. Its protein is CASKDYNEQFF.